This T cell receptor (beta chain) was sequenced in a study of identical twins. Study-wide results and caveats: Twin-shared out-of-frame alpha sequences showed excess low generation probability.

Each CDR3 protein gets one entry after TCRdb re-called the 5' RACE reads with MiXCR. Altogether nearly 900,000 distinct CDR3 sequences are present, around 12% being singletons, with the ten largest covering about 1.6%. V shed 3 bases and J shed 2 bases, with 8 bases lying between them. This CDR3 has 14 amino acids. Germline values: CDR1 LNHDA, CDR2 SQIVND (reference sequence). This clonotype showed up just a few times. Its antigen remains unknown. The sample was also reused in another study, on yellow fever vaccine responses in identical twins.

Sequenced sample: PBMCs. The clonotype comes from a woman under 30 in good health. The rearrangement links TRBV19 to TRBJ2-1, with D uncertain. The CDR3 region is CASSIPRTYNEQFF. In nucleotides, the CDR3 is TGTGCCAGTAGTATCCCGCGGACCTACAATGAGCAGTTCTTC. Filled out from reference TRBV19 and TRBJ2-1, the complete variable domain reads DGGITQSPKYLFRKEGQNVTLSCEQNLNHDAMYWYRQDPGQGLRLIYYSQIVNDFQKGDIAEGYSVSREKKESFPLTVTSAQKNPTAFYLCASSIPRTYNEQFFGPGTRLTVL.